What follows are 29 T cell receptor beta chains derived from one specimen sequenced in a study of post-analysis software for immune sequencing data. General observations from the study: Elevated frequency relative to controls characterized about 5 TRBV segments in patients, TRBV5-6, TRBV5-1 and TRBV20-1 among them.

Sequencing libraries made from TCR beta cDNA carried unique molecular identifiers. MiXCR was run by TCRdb on the PCR reads, yielding one entry per CDR3 protein. The table includes 600,000 to 750,000 distinct CDR3 sequences, around 60% detected once. These receptors' antigens are unknown. The sequenced sample consisted of blood. All receptors come from a girl aged 2 to 10 with multiple sclerosis.

This clonotype was observed a single time. V gene TRBV6-6 combines with J gene TRBJ2-1; 11 bases map to TRBD2. After removal of 5 bases from V and 1 base from J, the junction contained 4 bases not matched to a gene. Germline assignment: CDR1 MNHNY and CDR2 SVGAGI (reference sequence). The CDR3 runs to 16 residues. The CDR3 nucleotides read TGTGCCAGCAGTGACGGACTAGCGGGTTCCTACAATGAGCAGTTCTTC. This encodes CASSDGLAGSYNEQFF.

The chain links TRBV18 to TRBJ2-1; weak D call: TRBD2 (5 bases). In germline, CDR1 is KGHSH, CDR2 LQKENI. There are 15 residues in the CDR3. V lost 3 bases and J lost 8, with 17 bases in between. CDR3 region: CASSPGEFIGYEQFF. The CDR3, as DNA: TGTGCCAGCTCACCCGGGGAATTCATCGGGTATGAGCAGTTCTTC.

The chain combines TRBV6-6 with TRBJ2-7, with D possibly being TRBD1 (5 bases). This CDR3 is 14 amino acids long. Germline V CDR1 and CDR2: MNHNY, SVGAGI (reference sequence). V lost 6 bases to trimming and J lost 3 bases, with 15 bases between them. The CDR3 region is CASRSLDSFYEQYF. CDR3 DNA: TGTGCCAGCAGGTCCCTAGACAGTTTCTACGAGCAGTACTTC.

The rearrangement links TRBV24-1 to TRBJ2-1; 7 nucleotides align to TRBD2. Unmatched junction bases numbered 8, after V lost 0 bases and J lost 7 bases. Germline V gene lookup returns CDR1 KGHDR and CDR2 SFDVKD. This CDR3 region has 16 residues. In DNA form, the CDR3 reads TGTGCCACCAGTGATTTGCTCGGGGGGAAAACAAATGAGCAGTTCTTC. It encodes CATSDLLGGKTNEQFF.

The chain is built from TRBV25-1 and TRBJ1-4, with D possibly TRBD1 on 5 matching bases. The V end lost 2 bases, the J end lost 4 bases, and 8 bases lay between the germline ends. Germline V CDR1 and CDR2: MGHDK, SYGVNS. The CDR3 loop spans 14 amino acids. The DNA of the CDR3 is TGTGCCAGCAGTGAAGGGGGGGGTAATGAAAAACTGTTTTTT. Its translation is CASSEGGGNEKLFF.

The chain uses TRBV29-1 and TRBJ2-1; TRBD2 aligns across 11 bases. Germline CDR1 SQVTM, CDR2 ANQGSEA. Trimming cost V 5 bases and J 8 bases; bases outside gene matches: 5. CDR3 length equals 13 residues. This CDR3 is CSVTLAGVDEQFF. In DNA form, the CDR3 reads TGCAGCGTTACACTAGCGGGAGTCGATGAGCAGTTCTTC.

V gene TRBV15 combines with J gene TRBJ1-2; D remains unclear. Between the trimmed V and J ends, which lost 0 bases and 8 bases, there was a span of 10 bases. The CDR3 covers 13 residues. Germline V gene lookup returns CDR1 LNHNV and CDR2 YYDKDF (reference sequence). CDR3 region: CATSRDRSSGYTF. CDR3 nucleotide sequence: TGTGCCACCAGCAGAGATCGGAGTTCCGGCTACACCTTC.

Of note for this clonotype: An end of the junction does not agree with germline; a read error may underlie this. Here the CDR3 reads CGARRSNQPQHF. The CDR3 DNA sequence: TGCGGTGCTAGACGGAGCAATCAGCCCCAGCATTTT. The chain recombines TRBV20-1 with TRBJ1-5; D not resolved. CDR1 DFQATT and CDR2 SNEGSKA come from the germline V gene (reference sequence). The CDR3 runs 12 residues.

The CDR3 reads CASGSFDSYGYTF. DNA of the CDR3: TGTGCCAGCGGATCCTTCGACAGCTATGGCTACACCTTC. The chain is built from TRBV27 and TRBJ1-2, with D maybe TRBD1 (5 bases). Germline assignment: CDR1 MNHEY and CDR2 SMNVEV (reference sequence). The CDR3 runs 13 residues. Trimming took off 8 bases at V and 4 bases at J, with 14 bases between the two ends.

In its sample, this clonotype was seen a few times. The CDR3 bases are TGTGCCAACAGCCGGGGTGACACGCTCCCCCAGCATTTT. It yields the protein CANSRGDTLPQHF. The chain carries TRBV6-5 and TRBJ1-5, with D uncertain. The CDR3 runs to 13 residues. The V end lost 10 bases, the J end lost 10 bases, and 20 bases lay between the germline ends. In germline, CDR1 is MNHEY, CDR2 SVGAGI.

CDR3 residues: CASSPLGTSGRETQYF. The CDR3 region has the DNA TGTGCCAGCAGCCCCCTAGGGACTAGCGGGAGGGAGACCCAGTACTTC. The chain links TRBV11-2 to TRBJ2-5, with 15 bases that match TRBD2. Germline-derived CDR1 and CDR2 are SGHAT and FQNNGV. Losses at the gene ends were 5 bases for V and 5 bases for J; bases not matched to a gene: 6. The CDR3 loop spans 16 amino acids. The whole variable domain, filled in from reference TRBV11-2 and TRBJ2-5, reads EAGVAQSPRYKIIEKRQSVAFWCNPISGHATLYWYQQILGQGPKLLIQFQNNGVVDDSQLPKDRFSAERLKGVDSTLKIQPAKLEDSAVYLCASSPLGTSGRETQYFGPGTRLLVL.

The J gene is TRBJ2-1, the V gene TRBV5-5; TRBD2 matches 12 bases. The trim removed 6 bases at V and 5 bases at J, leaving 3 bases unmatched. Germline CDR1 SGHKS, CDR2 YYEKEE (reference sequence). The CDR3 length is 14 residues. Written as DNA, the CDR3 is TGTGCCAGCAACCGACTAGCGGGAGACAATGAGCAGTTCTTC. It codes for CASNRLAGDNEQFF.

The rearrangement joins TRBV7-2 to TRBJ2-5; the D gene is possibly TRBD2 (7 bases). This CDR3 comprises 15 residues. With 2 bases removed from V and 4 bases from J, the gap between germline ends came to 14 bases. Germline V CDR1 and CDR2: SGHTA, FQGNSA. The CDR3 coding sequence is TGTGCCAGCAGCTTATGGGGGGGGCGCCTAGAGACCCAGTACTTC. Encoded protein: CASSLWGGRLETQYF.

This clonotype was seen a few times. This rearrangement joins TRBV7-9 to TRBJ2-3; D is undetermined. There are 13 residues in the CDR3. Germline loops: CDR1 SEHNR, CDR2 FQNEAQ (reference sequence). Trimming pared 4 bases from V and 4 bases from J, leaving 9 bases between. The CDR3 DNA reads TGTGCCAGCAGCTCGAGGACGTCAGATACGCAGTATTTT. As protein: CASSSRTSDTQYF.

CDR3 sequence (DNA): TGCAGTGCTACCCCTCGGGACAGGGGATTTACTGAAGCTTTCTTT. Translating it yields CSATPRDRGFTEAFF. The chain links TRBV20-1 to TRBJ1-1; 10 bases match TRBD1. Per germline, CDR1 DFQATT and CDR2 SNEGSKA (reference sequence). V was clipped by 4 bases and J by 5 bases; unmatched bases: 10. The CDR3 sequence is 15 residues long.

The chain joins TRBV7-6 to TRBJ2-3, with TRBD1 identical over 7 bases. CDR3 length equals 14 residues. Looked up from germline, CDR1 is SGHVS and CDR2 is FNYEAQ. V was clipped by 4 bases and J by 3 bases; unmatched bases: 4. The CDR3 reads CASSSIQGTDTQYF. CDR3 sequence (DNA): TGTGCCAGCAGCTCGATACAGGGGACAGATACGCAGTATTTT.

This sequence joins TRBV11-1 and TRBJ2-1; 8 positions match TRBD2. The V gene's germline CDR1 is SGHAT and CDR2 FQDESV (reference sequence). The V gene end was trimmed by 3 bases and the J gene end by 4 bases; junction bases not matched to a gene: 8. The CDR3 covers 16 residues. The CDR3 reads CASSLITSGAYNEQFF. In DNA form, the CDR3 reads TGTGCCAGCAGCTTGATTACTAGCGGAGCGTACAATGAGCAGTTCTTC.

The genes are TRBV3-1 and TRBJ2-1; D is undetermined. V lost 0 bases and J lost 4, with 13 bases in between. Germline values: CDR1 LGHDT, CDR2 YNNKEL (reference sequence). The CDR3 loop spans 16 amino acids. The CDR3: CASSQEKGKRYNEQFF. The CDR3, as DNA: TGTGCCAGCAGCCAAGAAAAAGGAAAACGGTACAATGAGCAGTTCTTC.

This chain connects TRBV6-4 to TRBJ2-5; D is possibly TRBD1 or TRBD2 (6 bases each). There are 15 residues in the CDR3. Germline CDR1 and CDR2: MRHNA and SNTAGT. Trimming removed 3 bases from V and 5 bases from J, with 16 bases in between. The CDR3 loop reads CASSEEGGQSETQYF. The CDR3 nucleotides read TGTGCCAGCAGTGAAGAGGGGGGTCAGAGTGAGACCCAGTACTTC.

The chain combines TRBV20-1 with TRBJ1-1; D might be TRBD1 (6 bases). Germline V gene sequence: CDR1 DFQATT, CDR2 SNEGSKA (reference sequence). V was cut by 5 bases and J by 0 bases, with 10 bases left in between. The CDR3 is 13 amino acids. In nucleotides, the CDR3 is TGCAGTGCTCACGAGGGGGTGAACACTGAAGCTTTCTTT. Translated: CSAHEGVNTEAFF.

The V call is TRBV20-1, the J call TRBJ2-5; TRBD2 might be the D (6 bases). From germline, CDR1 is DFQATT and CDR2 SNEGSKA (reference sequence). V was pared by 3 bases and J by 0 bases, with 20 bases between. This CDR3 has 17 residues. CDR3 amino acids: CSASSTGAGLHQETQYF. CDR3 coding DNA: TGCAGTGCTAGTAGCACCGGGGCGGGGCTACACCAAGAGACCCAGTACTTC.

There are a few counts of this clonotype. The chain is built from TRBV6-2 or TRBV6-3 and TRBJ2-1, with 12 positions matching TRBD2. CDR1 and CDR2 (germline): MNHEY, SVGEGT. The V segment lost 6 bases and the J segment 6 bases; nucleotides outside the gene matches: 15. There are 18 residues in the CDR3. The CDR3 bases are TGTGCCAGCAGCCCGGGACTAGCGGGCGCGAACCCCCTCAATGAGCAGTTCTTC. This gives the protein CASSPGLAGANPLNEQFF.

The chain employs TRBV12-3 or TRBV12-4 and TRBJ1-5; D is possibly TRBD1 (6 bases). Deletions cut 4 bases from V and 9 bases from J, with 10 bases between. CDR3 length: 12 amino acids. Written as DNA, the CDR3 is TGTGCCAGCAGTTCACAGGGCCGGCCCCAGCATTTT. It yields the protein CASSSQGRPQHF.

This clonotype was found a few times. V gene TRBV4-1 combines with J gene TRBJ2-3, with D perhaps TRBD1 (5 bases). This CDR3 comprises 17 residues. The V and J ends lost 0 bases and 4 bases respectively, with 17 bases between them. From germline, CDR1 is MGHRA and CDR2 YSYEKL. CDR3 sequence reads: CASSQDGASSFADTQYF. The CDR3 nucleotides are TGCGCCAGCAGCCAAGATGGGGCTAGTTCTTTTGCAGATACGCAGTATTTT.

CDR3 sequence (DNA): TGTGCCAGCAGTTTAGAATCAGTGGCAGATACGCAGTATTTT. Amino acids: CASSLESVADTQYF. The chain employs TRBV27 and TRBJ2-3; D remains unclear. V lost 2 bases, J lost 4 bases, and 10 bases lay in between. Germline V CDR1 and CDR2: MNHEY, SMNVEV (reference sequence). The CDR3 is 14 residues long.

The CDR3 bases are TGCAGCGCGACTCCGGGACAGGGAAAGGTTGGCTACACCTTC. Protein sequence: CSATPGQGKVGYTF. This chain uses TRBV29-1 with TRBJ1-2, with 9 nucleotides matching TRBD1. With V trimmed by 7 bases and J by 7 bases, 13 bases remained unmatched. Germline V gives CDR1 SQVTM, CDR2 ANQGSEA. CDR3 length: 14 amino acids. The whole variable domain, remainder taken from reference TRBV29-1 and TRBJ1-2, is SAVISQKPSRDICQRGTSLTIQCQVDSQVTMMFWYRQQPGQSLTLIATANQGSEATYESGFVIDKFPISRPNLTFSTLTVSNMSPEDSSIYLCSATPGQGKVGYTFGSGTRLTVV.

This clonotype was seen a few times. DNA for the CDR3: TGCGCCAGCAGTGAGGACGTCAGGGGGTATGGCTACACCTTC. This sequence encodes CASSEDVRGYGYTF. The rearrangement links TRBV10-2 to TRBJ1-2, with TRBD1 identical over 7 bases. The CDR3 runs to 14 residues. Trimming took 2 bases from V and 5 from J; bases not matched to a gene: 5. Germline lookup yields CDR1 WSHSY and CDR2 SAAADI.

This chain joins TRBV5-1 and TRBJ2-1; 9 nucleotides agree with TRBD2. The V segment lost 0 bases and the J segment 8 bases; nucleotides outside the gene matches: 3. CDR3 length: 14 amino acids. Germline CDR1 SGHRS, CDR2 YFSETQ. The CDR3 here is CASSLASGNDEQFF. The DNA of the CDR3 is TGCGCCAGCAGCTTGGCTAGCGGGAATGATGAGCAGTTCTTC.

For this clonotype: One junction end does not reproduce the germline sequence, and a read error may be involved. This chain uses TRBV18 with TRBJ2-7, with 8 bases identical to TRBD2. This CDR3 is 15 amino acids long. Germline CDR1 is KGHSH and CDR2 is LQKENI. The CDR3 is CASSSPAGDSHEQYF. DNA for the CDR3: TGTGCCAGCTCAAGTCCAGCGGGAGACTCCCACGAGCAGTACTTC.